The 5 T cell receptor beta chains below were found in one sample sequenced in a study of CD8+ T cells in alopecia areata. The authors extracted RNA and reverse transcribed it into cDNA as the sequencing template. Profiled with immunoSEQ multiplex PCR; TCRdb holds only in-frame clones, not every one. The table lists some 150,000 clones, 50% to 65% of them singletons. Sequenced here: CD8+ T cells sorted from blood, sampled at week 0. The origin of the receptors is a human donor with alopecia areata.

V is TRBV15 and J is TRBJ2-6; no reliable D call. V lost 0 bases and J lost 3, with 9 bases in between. In germline, CDR1 is LNHNV, CDR2 YYDKDF (reference sequence). The CDR3 has 16 amino acids. The CDR3 region is CATSRDKTDGANVLTF. The CDR3 coding sequence is TGTGCCACCAGCAGAGATAAAACAGATGGGGCCAACGTCCTGACTTTC.

The V call is TRBV19, the J call TRBJ1-1; no firm D call. Germline V lookup: CDR1 LNHDA, CDR2 SQIVND (reference sequence). V was shortened by 6 bases and J by 4 bases, with 15 bases between the two germline ends. The CDR3 consists of 14 residues. CDR3 sequence reads: CASSQSGGFTEAFF. The CDR3 DNA sequence: TGTGCCAGTAGCCAATCAGGAGGGTTCACTGAAGCTTTCTTT.

The chain joins TRBV13 to TRBJ2-1; 7 bases agree with TRBD2. The CDR3 totals 13 residues. Trimming took 4 bases from V and 9 from J; bases not matched to a gene: 6. The germline V gene has CDR1 PRHDT and CDR2 FYEKMQ (reference sequence). The CDR3 protein is CASSSTERGEQFF. The DNA for the CDR3 is TGTGCCAGCAGCTCCACTGAGCGGGGTGAGCAGTTCTTC.

The chain uses TRBV6-5 and TRBJ2-2, with D hard to call. CDR1 is MNHEY, CDR2 SVGAGI, per germline. CDR3 length equals 11 residues. V lost 4 bases, J lost 7 bases, and 4 bases lay in between. CDR3 loop: CASSFGGELFF. In DNA, the CDR3 is TGTGCCAGCAGTTTCGGCGGGGAGCTGTTTTTT.

This clone was seen a few times. V and J are TRBV4-3 and TRBJ2-2; perhaps TRBD2 as D (5 bases). Germline-derived CDR1 and CDR2 are LGHNA and YSLEER. Trimming shortened V by 0 bases and J by 8 bases, and 13 bases separated the two germline ends. CDR3 length: 15 amino acids. This chain's CDR3 is CASSQDSMRAGELFF. The CDR3 nucleotides read TGCGCCAGCAGCCAAGATTCCATGAGGGCTGGGGAGCTGTTTTTT.